Following are 18 T cell receptor beta chains from one sample sequenced in a study of T cell repertoires in cytomegalovirus infection (dated by TCRdb to the late 2010s). Their antigen targets remain unknown. The intended sense of this specimen's treatment or condition label: in vitro stimulation with specific CMV peptide epitopes to enrich CMV-specific T cells. The sample was run on an Illumina HiSeq 1500. The public reads were reprocessed in TCRdb via fastp at Q25 and MiXCR, keeping in-frame beta chains. Identical CDR3 protein sequences are pooled into one entry, listed with their most common genes and DNA. Across this sample there are roughly 220,000 distinct CDR3 sequences, with around 40% seen only once. 59% of the sample rests with the top ten. Sequencing used CD8+ T cells from cultured PBMCs, obtained from culture after CMV antigen stimulation. All receptors derive from a human donor in good health (CMV status not recorded). Some clones in this sample may be carry-over from other donors' samples.

The gene calls are TRBV7-3 and TRBJ2-2; 10 positions match TRBD1. The germline V gene has CDR1 SGHTA and CDR2 FQGTGA. The CDR3 covers 16 residues. V lost 6 bases, J lost 6 bases, and 10 bases stayed unmatched. DNA for the CDR3: TGTGCCAGCAGGGACCCCGGACAGGGGGGCTCCGGGGAGCTGTTTTTT. This gives the protein CASRDPGQGGSGELFF.

This chain connects TRBV7-9 to TRBJ2-2; D is uncertain. V lost 5 bases, J lost 0 bases, and 13 bases lay in between. This CDR3 comprises 16 residues. Germline CDR1 is SEHNR and CDR2 is FQNEAQ (reference sequence). The CDR3 sequence: CASSPRAFANTGELFF. The DNA for the CDR3 is TGTGCCAGCAGCCCCAGAGCTTTCGCGAACACCGGGGAGCTGTTTTTT.

The gene calls are TRBV28 and TRBJ1-6; 9 positions match TRBD1. J was trimmed by 5 bases and V by 4 bases; bases with no gene match: 6. The CDR3 extends over 16 amino acids. The germline V gene encodes CDR1 MDHEN and CDR2 SYDVKM. The CDR3 region is CASSWTGVTDNSPLHF. For the CDR3, the DNA is TGTGCCAGCAGTTGGACAGGGGTGACAGATAATTCACCCCTCCACTTT.

This clonotype was detected a few times. The chain links TRBV13 to TRBJ1-5; 10 nucleotides agree with TRBD1. This CDR3 is 15 amino acids long. V trimming: 4 bases; J trimming: 7 bases; junction bases outside the gene matches: 7. From germline, CDR1 is PRHDT and CDR2 FYEKMQ (reference sequence). The CDR3 here is CASSSGTGAGQPQHF. For the CDR3, the DNA is TGTGCCAGCAGCTCGGGGACAGGGGCAGGGCAGCCCCAGCATTTT.

The genes are TRBV27 and TRBJ2-3; 11 bases map to TRBD2. This CDR3 comprises 15 residues. J lost 0 bases, V lost 8 bases, and 4 bases had no gene match. The germline V gene has CDR1 MNHEY and CDR2 SMNVEV (reference sequence). As DNA, the CDR3 is TGTGCCAGCGCGGGACTAGCGGTTAGCACAGATACGCAGTATTTT. It codes for CASAGLAVSTDTQYF.

This clonotype has only a few counts. V is TRBV12-3 or TRBV12-4 and J is TRBJ2-1, with 9 bases identical to TRBD2. The CDR3 covers 17 residues. J was trimmed by 7 bases and V by 3 bases; bases with no gene match: 13. In DNA, the CDR3 is TGTGCCAGCAGTTTTCATCTAGCGGGATCTGTCAAGAATGAGCAGTTCTTC. Translating gives CASSFHLAGSVKNEQFF.

This clonotype appeared a few times. The CDR3 is CASSAGRSSYNEQFF. The CDR3 coding sequence is TGTGCCAGCAGCGCCGGTCGGAGCTCCTACAATGAGCAGTTCTTC. The chain uses TRBV7-3 and TRBJ2-1; no definite D call. The length of the CDR3 is 15 residues. V was pared by 5 bases and J by 0 bases, with 11 bases between. Germline loops: CDR1 SGHTA, CDR2 FQGTGA.

This clonotype was recorded a few times. The chain uses TRBV5-5 and TRBJ2-5; D possibly corresponds to TRBD2 (6 bases). Germline CDR1 SGHKS, CDR2 YYEKEE (reference sequence). Trimming removed 3 bases from V and 2 bases from J, with 17 bases in between. The CDR3 covers 16 residues. CDR3 in DNA: TGTGCCAGCAGCTGGGGAGGATACGGACAACAAGAGACCCAGTACTTC. It specifies CASSWGGYGQQETQYF.

This chain links TRBV7-3 with TRBJ1-3, with unresolved D. Germline CDR1 SGHTA, CDR2 FQGTGA. CDR3 length equals 13 residues. V dropped 3 bases and J dropped 4 bases, with 7 bases sitting between them. CDR3 DNA sequence: TGTGCCAGCAGCTTTCGCCTCGGAAACACCATATATTTT. It specifies CASSFRLGNTIYF. Looking up the rest from reference TRBV7-3 and TRBJ1-3 gives the full variable domain: GAGVSQTPSNKVTEKGKYVELRCDPISGHTALYWYRQSLGQGPEFLIYFQGTGAADDSGLPNDRFFAVRPEGSVSTLKIQRTERGDSAVYLCASSFRLGNTIYFGEGSWLTVV.

In this sample, this clonotype turned up a few times. This chain connects TRBV7-7 to TRBJ2-1, with no clear D. The CDR3 loop spans 13 amino acids. CDR1 SSHAT and CDR2 FNYEAQ come from the germline V gene (reference sequence). Trimming took off 2 bases at V and 8 bases at J, with 10 bases between the two ends. The CDR3 here is CASSLSTWDEQFF. The CDR3 DNA reads TGTGCCAGCAGCTTAAGCACGTGGGATGAGCAGTTCTTC. The full variable domain, its missing parts supplied by reference TRBV7-7 and TRBJ2-1, is GAGVSQSPRYKVTKRGQDVTLRCDPISSHATLYWYQQALGQGPEFLTYFNYEAQPDKSGLPSDRFSAERPEGSISTLTIQRTEQRDSAMYRCASSLSTWDEQFFGPGTRLTVL.

Only a few counts were recorded for this clonotype. V gene TRBV4-1 combines with J gene TRBJ2-1; 9 positions match TRBD2. The J segment lost 6 bases and the V segment lost 5 bases, leaving 8 bases of the junction unmatched. Germline CDR1 and CDR2: MGHRA and YSYEKL. CDR3 size: 15 residues. This CDR3 is CASSYSGRTGNEQFF. CDR3 nucleotides: TGCGCCAGCAGCTATAGCGGGAGAACCGGCAATGAGCAGTTCTTC.

The chain carries TRBV7-2 and TRBJ2-1; D not resolved. The CDR3 consists of 12 residues. Germline V gene data show CDR1 as SGHTA and CDR2 as FQGNSA. The V gene lost 5 bases and the J gene lost 9 bases, with 11 bases spanning the gap. CDR3 protein: CASSLHGIEQFF. CDR3 sequence (DNA): TGTGCCAGCAGCCTACACGGCATTGAGCAGTTCTTC. The full variable domain, its missing parts supplied by reference TRBV7-2 and TRBJ2-1, is GAGVSQSPSNKVTEKGKDVELRCDPISGHTALYWYRQSLGQGLEFLIYFQGNSAPDKSGLPSDRFSAERTGGSVSTLTIQRTQQEDSAVYLCASSLHGIEQFFGPGTRLTVL.

This clonotype came up a few times. V is TRBV6-5 and J is TRBJ1-1; unclear D gene. The CDR3 is 13 residues long. Germline CDR1 and CDR2: MNHEY and SVGAGI. V was pared by 2 bases and J by 7 bases, with 11 bases between. CDR3 bases: TGTGCCAGCAGTTACCCGGACGACGATGAAGCTTTCTTT. It codes for CASSYPDDDEAFF.

The rearrangement links TRBV6-6 to TRBJ2-1; no firm D call. Trimming took 7 bases from V and 3 from J, leaving 10 bases between them. Germline assignment: CDR1 MNHNY and CDR2 SVGAGI (reference sequence). This CDR3 has 13 residues. This CDR3 is CASIVPNYNEQFF. The DNA of the CDR3 is TGTGCCAGCATAGTCCCAAACTACAATGAGCAGTTCTTC.

This clonotype has only a few counts. The V and J genes are TRBV7-9 and TRBJ1-2; D not certain. CDR3 length: 11 residues. The germline CDR1 and CDR2 sequences are SEHNR and FQNEAQ (reference sequence). Trimming removed 4 bases from V and 7 bases from J, with 7 bases in between. In nucleotides, the CDR3 is TGTGCCAGCAGCTGGCAGAGTGGCTACACCTTC. This codes for CASSWQSGYTF.

This sequence joins TRBV19 and TRBJ1-5; D is possibly TRBD1 (5 bases). The CDR3 has 15 residues. The V end lost 3 bases, the J end lost 3 bases, and 12 bases lay between the germline ends. Germline loops: CDR1 LNHDA, CDR2 SQIVND (reference sequence). The DNA for the CDR3 is TGTGCCAGTAGTATCTCAGCAGGGACCAATCAGCCCCAGCATTTT. Translated: CASSISAGTNQPQHF.

The V call is TRBV12-3 or TRBV12-4, the J call TRBJ2-1; 10 nucleotides line up with TRBD2. The CDR3 has 20 amino acids. V shed 7 bases, J shed 1 base, and the junction held 19 bases outside the gene matches. The chain's CDR3 is CASIPARLAGAPASYNEQFF. The CDR3 DNA reads as TGTGCCAGCATCCCCGCCCGCCTAGCGGGAGCCCCTGCTTCCTACAATGAGCAGTTCTTC.

The genes are TRBV7-2 and TRBJ1-6, with no clear D. Trimming removed 8 bases at V and 0 bases at J, with 11 bases between. The CDR3 is 15 residues long. Germline CDR1 is SGHTA and CDR2 is FQGNSA. The CDR3 sequence: CASDPRSSYNSPLHF. The CDR3 coding sequence is TGTGCCAGCGACCCCCGGAGCTCCTATAATTCACCCCTCCACTTT.